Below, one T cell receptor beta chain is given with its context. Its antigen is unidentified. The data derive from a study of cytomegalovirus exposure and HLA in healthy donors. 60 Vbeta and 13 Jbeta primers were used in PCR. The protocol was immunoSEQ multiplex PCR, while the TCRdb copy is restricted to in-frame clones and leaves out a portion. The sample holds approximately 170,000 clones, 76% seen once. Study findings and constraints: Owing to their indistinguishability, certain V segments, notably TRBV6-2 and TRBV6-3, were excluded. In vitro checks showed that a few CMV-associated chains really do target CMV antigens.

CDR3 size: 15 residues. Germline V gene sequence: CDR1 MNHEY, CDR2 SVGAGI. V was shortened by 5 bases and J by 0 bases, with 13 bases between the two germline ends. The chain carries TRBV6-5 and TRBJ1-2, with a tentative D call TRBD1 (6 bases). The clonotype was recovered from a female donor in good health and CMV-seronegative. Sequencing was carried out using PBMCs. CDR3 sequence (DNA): TGTGCCAGCAGTACCTCCGGACAGCCTAACTATGGCTACACCTTC. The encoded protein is CASSTSGQPNYGYTF.